The 3 T cell receptor beta chains given below trace back to one sample, sequenced in a study of blood T cells in healthy people across ages. The use of a sample-barcoded 5' primer and a J-beta primer mix characterized a second PCR of roughly 6 to 11 cycles. TCRdb re-called the 5' RACE reads through MiXCR, storing one row per CDR3 protein. The data show 650,000 to 950,000 distinct CDR3 sequences, 40% to 50% seen once. The sample consisted of blood. All receptors come from a man in his 60s in good health.

On this clonotype itself: At one end, the junction sequence differs from germline, possibly due to a read error. The CDR3 DNA follows: TGTGCCGGCAGCCAAACAGCCACCTACGAGCAGTACTTC. This encodes CAGSQTATYEQYF. The V and J genes are TRBV7-8 and TRBJ2-7; no clear D gene. CDR1 and CDR2 (germline): SGHVS, FQNEAQ. This CDR3 region has 13 residues. Supplemented by reference TRBV7-8 and TRBJ2-7, the full variable domain reads GAGVSQSPRYKVAKRGQDVALRCDPISGHVSLFWYQQALGQGPEFLTYFQNEAQLDKSGLPSDRFFAERPEGSVSTLKIQRTQQEDSAVYLCAGSQTATYEQYFGPGTRLTVT.

This chain joins TRBV18 and TRBJ1-6; possible D gene TRBD1, 6 bases. This CDR3 is built from 15 residues. Per germline, CDR1 KGHSH and CDR2 LQKENI. Trimming shortened V by 0 bases and J by 5 bases, and 8 bases separated the two germline ends. DNA for the CDR3: TGTGCCAGCTCACCACCCGCAGGGGATAATTCACCCCTCCACTTT. Protein sequence: CASSPPAGDNSPLHF.

CDR3 nucleotides: TGCGCCAGCAGCTTGGTTCCAGGACAGGGTAGCTATGGCTACACCTTC. Translating it yields CASSLVPGQGSYGYTF. The rearrangement links TRBV5-1 to TRBJ1-2; 8 nucleotides line up with TRBD1. The V and J ends lost 0 bases and 4 bases, in that order; junction bases with no gene match: 8. Germline CDR1 and CDR2: SGHRS and YFSETQ. This CDR3 is 16 amino acids long.